Below, one T cell receptor (beta chain) is given with its context. The CDR3 length is 15 residues. V lost 2 bases, J lost 2 bases, and 14 bases lay in between. The germline gives CDR1 SGHNT, CDR2 YYREEE (reference sequence). The sample comes from a study of blood T cell repertoires in COVID-19. About the study: The analysed material was cDNA or gDNA that came from T cells, B-cell-depleted T cells, or PBMCs.

Assay: immunoSEQ multiplex PCR; the TCRdb copy retains only in-frame clones and omits some. The sample has approximately 160,000 clones, roughly 88% seen once. The sequence derives from a woman between 55 and 75 years old with acute or convalescent COVID-19. This chain links TRBV5-4 with TRBJ2-7; tentatively, D is TRBD1 (5 bases). Sequenced sample: peripheral blood. The CDR3, as DNA: TGTGCCAGCAGCTTCGCAGGGAAGTTAACCTACGAGCAGTACTTC. Translation: CASSFAGKLTYEQYF.